The T cell receptor (beta chain) described here comes from a study of blood T cell repertoires in COVID-19. Overall study: PBMCs, B-cell-depleted T cells, or T cells provided the cDNA or gDNA that made up the material.

Libraries were prepared by immunoSEQ multiplex PCR; TCRdb keeps only in-frame clonotypes and omits some of them. This table has 150,000 to 200,000 clones, approximately 83% appearing once. This CDR3 contains 16 residues. Germline CDR1 reads LNHDA; CDR2 reads SQIVND (reference sequence). Trimming took 7 bases from V and 7 from J; bases not matched to a gene: 13. This receptor was obtained from a human donor with acute or convalescent COVID-19. The donor label of this sample is uncertain. The specimen was peripheral blood. The rearrangement joins TRBV19 to TRBJ1-4; TRBD1 aligns across 9 bases. For the CDR3, the DNA is TGTGCCAGTACCCCAGCCTCGGGACAGGGCCGTGAAAAACTGTTTTTT. Translating it yields CASTPASGQGREKLFF. Using reference TRBV19 and TRBJ1-4 for the parts outside the CDR3, the full variable domain is DGGITQSPKYLFRKEGQNVTLSCEQNLNHDAMYWYRQDPGQGLRLIYYSQIVNDFQKGDIAEGYSVSREKKESFPLTVTSAQKNPTAFYLCASTPASGQGREKLFFGSGTQLSVL.